This TCR beta chain was identified during a study of somatic mutations in cytotoxic T cells in rheumatoid arthritis. V dropped 0 bases and J dropped 2 bases, with 10 bases sitting between them. Germline-derived CDR1 and CDR2 are MNHEY and SVGAGI. The CDR3 contains 15 residues. By sample fraction, this clone is medium-sized. Profiled with immunoSEQ multiplex PCR; TCRdb holds only in-frame clones, not every one. This table holds 9,500 to 15,000 clones, roughly four fifths found once. The receptor comes from a woman aged 55-75 years in good health. Source material: CD8+ T cells sorted from blood. The chain links TRBV6-5 to TRBJ1-1; no firm D call. The CDR3 DNA reads as TGTGCCAGCAGTTACTCGAGAACAGTCAACACTGAAGCTTTCTTT. Its translation: CASSYSRTVNTEAFF.